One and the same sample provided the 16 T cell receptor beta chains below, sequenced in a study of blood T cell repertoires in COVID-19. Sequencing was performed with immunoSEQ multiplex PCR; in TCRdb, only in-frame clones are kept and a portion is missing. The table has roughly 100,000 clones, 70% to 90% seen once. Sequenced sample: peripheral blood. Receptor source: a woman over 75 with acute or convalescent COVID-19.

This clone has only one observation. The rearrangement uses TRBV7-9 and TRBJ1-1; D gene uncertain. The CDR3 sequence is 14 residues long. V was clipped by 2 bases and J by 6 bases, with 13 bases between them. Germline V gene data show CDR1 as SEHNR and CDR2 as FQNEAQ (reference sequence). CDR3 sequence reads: CASSLNLGEAEAFF. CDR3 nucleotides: TGTGCCAGCAGCTTAAACCTGGGAGAGGCTGAAGCTTTCTTT.

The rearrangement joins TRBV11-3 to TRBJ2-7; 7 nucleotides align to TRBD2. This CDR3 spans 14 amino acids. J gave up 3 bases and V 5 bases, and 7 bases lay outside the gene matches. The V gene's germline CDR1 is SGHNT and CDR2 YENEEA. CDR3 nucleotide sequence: TGTGCCAGCAGCCCACCTAGCGGATACTACGAGCAGTACTTC. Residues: CASSPPSGYYEQYF.

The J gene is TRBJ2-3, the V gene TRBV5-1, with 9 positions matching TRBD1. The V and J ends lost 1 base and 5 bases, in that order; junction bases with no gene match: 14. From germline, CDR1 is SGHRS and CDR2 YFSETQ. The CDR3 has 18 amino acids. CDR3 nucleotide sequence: TGCGCCAGCAGCTTGCCCCCCTCCGGGACAGGGCGGGGAGATACGCAGTATTTT. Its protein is CASSLPPSGTGRGDTQYF.

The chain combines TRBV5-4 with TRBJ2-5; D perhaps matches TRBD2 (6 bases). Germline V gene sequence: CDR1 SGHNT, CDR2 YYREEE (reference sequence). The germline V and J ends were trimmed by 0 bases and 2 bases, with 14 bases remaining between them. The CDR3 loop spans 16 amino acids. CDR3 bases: TGTGCCAGCAGCTTGGGGGCTAGCGCGTTTCAAGAGACCCAGTACTTC. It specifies CASSLGASAFQETQYF.

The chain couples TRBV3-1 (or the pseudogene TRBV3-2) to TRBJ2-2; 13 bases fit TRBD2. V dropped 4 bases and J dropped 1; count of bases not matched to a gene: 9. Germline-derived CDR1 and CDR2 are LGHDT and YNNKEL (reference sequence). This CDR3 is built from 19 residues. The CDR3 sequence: CASSRAGTSGERNTGELFF. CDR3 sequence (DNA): TGTGCCAGCAGCCGAGCCGGGACTAGCGGGGAGAGGAACACCGGGGAGCTGTTTTTT.

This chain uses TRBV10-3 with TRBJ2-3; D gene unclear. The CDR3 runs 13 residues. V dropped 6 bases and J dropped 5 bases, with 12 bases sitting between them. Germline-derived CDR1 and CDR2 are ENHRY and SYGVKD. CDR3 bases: TGTGCCATCAGCCTCCTGACTCAAGATACGCAGTATTTT. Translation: CAISLLTQDTQYF.

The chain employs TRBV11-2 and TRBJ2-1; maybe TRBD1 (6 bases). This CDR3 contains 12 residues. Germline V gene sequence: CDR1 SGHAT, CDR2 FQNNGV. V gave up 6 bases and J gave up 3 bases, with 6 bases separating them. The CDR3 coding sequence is TGTGCCAGCAGGGACAGCTACAATGAGCAGTTCTTC. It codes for CASRDSYNEQFF.

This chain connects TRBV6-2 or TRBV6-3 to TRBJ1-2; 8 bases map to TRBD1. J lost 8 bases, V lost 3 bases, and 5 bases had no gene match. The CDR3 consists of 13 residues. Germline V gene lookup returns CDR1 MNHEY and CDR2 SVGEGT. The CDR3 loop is CASSYGQGRGYTF. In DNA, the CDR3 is TGTGCCAGCAGTTATGGACAGGGTCGAGGCTACACCTTC.

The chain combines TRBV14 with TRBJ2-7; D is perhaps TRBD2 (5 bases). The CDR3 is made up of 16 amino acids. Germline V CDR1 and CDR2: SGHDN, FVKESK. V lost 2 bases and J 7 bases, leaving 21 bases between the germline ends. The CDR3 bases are TGTGCCAGCAGCCAATTCAATTGGACTCCTTCGGGGGAGCAGTACTTC. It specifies CASSQFNWTPSGEQYF.

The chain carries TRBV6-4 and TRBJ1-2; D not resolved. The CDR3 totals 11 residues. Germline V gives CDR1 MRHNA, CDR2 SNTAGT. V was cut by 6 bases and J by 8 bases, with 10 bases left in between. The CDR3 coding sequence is TGTGCCAGCAGAGGCGGGTTCGGCTACACCTTC. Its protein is CASRGGFGYTF.

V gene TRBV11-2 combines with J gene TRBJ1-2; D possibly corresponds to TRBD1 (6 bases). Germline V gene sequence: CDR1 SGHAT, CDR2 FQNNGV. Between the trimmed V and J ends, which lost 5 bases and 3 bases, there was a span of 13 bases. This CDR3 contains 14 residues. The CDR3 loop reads CASSQTYRDYGYTF. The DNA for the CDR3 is TGTGCCAGCAGCCAAACTTACAGGGACTATGGCTACACCTTC.

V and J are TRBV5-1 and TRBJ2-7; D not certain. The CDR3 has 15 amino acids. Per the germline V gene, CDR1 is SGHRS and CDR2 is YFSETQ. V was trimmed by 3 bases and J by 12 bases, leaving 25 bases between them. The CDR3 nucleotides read TGCGCCAGCAGCTCCGATCCCCCCTTACAGAGTACGCGGTACTTC. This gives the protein CASSSDPPLQSTRYF.

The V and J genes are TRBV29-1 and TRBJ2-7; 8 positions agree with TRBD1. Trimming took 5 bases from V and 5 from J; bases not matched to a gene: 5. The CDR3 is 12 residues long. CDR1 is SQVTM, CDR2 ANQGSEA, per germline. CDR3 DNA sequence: TGCAGCGTTCGGGCAGGGGGCGACGAGCAGTACTTC. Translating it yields CSVRAGGDEQYF.

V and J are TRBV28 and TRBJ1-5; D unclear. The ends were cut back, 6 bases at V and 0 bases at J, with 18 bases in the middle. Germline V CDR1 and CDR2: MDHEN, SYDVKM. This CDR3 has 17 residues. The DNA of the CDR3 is TGTGCCAGCAGCCACGGGCGCAGACTATATAGCAATCAGCCCCAGCATTTT. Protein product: CASSHGRRLYSNQPQHF. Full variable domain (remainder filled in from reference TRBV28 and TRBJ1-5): DVKVTQSSRYLVKRTGEKVFLECVQDMDHENMFWYRQDPGLGLRLIYFSYDVKMKEKGDIPEGYSVSREKKERFSLILESASTNQTSMYLCASSHGRRLYSNQPQHFGDGTRLSIL.

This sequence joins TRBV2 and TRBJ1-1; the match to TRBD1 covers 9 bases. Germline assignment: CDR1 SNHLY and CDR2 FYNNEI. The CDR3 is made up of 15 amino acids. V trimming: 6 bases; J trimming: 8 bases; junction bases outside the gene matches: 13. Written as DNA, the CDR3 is TGTGCCAGCAGGCCCACAAGGACAGGGGCTTCCGAAGCTTTCTTT. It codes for CASRPTRTGASEAFF.

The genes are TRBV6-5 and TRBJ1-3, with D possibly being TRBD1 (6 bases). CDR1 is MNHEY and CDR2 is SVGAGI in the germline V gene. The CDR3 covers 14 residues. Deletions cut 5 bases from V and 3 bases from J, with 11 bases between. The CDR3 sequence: CASSPDRFGNTIYF. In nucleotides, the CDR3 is TGTGCCAGCAGTCCCGACAGGTTTGGAAACACCATATATTTT.